A single sample gave rise to the 31 T cell receptor beta chains below, sequenced in a study of blood T cell repertoires in COVID-19. The data were produced by immunoSEQ multiplex PCR, yet TCRdb's version contains in-frame clones alone and is incomplete. The sample gives roughly 24,000 clones, about 91% of which show up once; around 2% is in the top ten. The sample consisted of peripheral blood. The source of these receptors is a human donor in a cohort sampled during active COVID-19.

The chain recombines TRBV7-9 with TRBJ2-7, with D possibly being TRBD1 (5 bases). Germline loops: CDR1 SEHNR, CDR2 FQNEAQ (reference sequence). The CDR3 covers 13 residues. The germline V and J ends were trimmed by 7 bases and 3 bases, with 13 bases remaining between them. CDR3 in amino acids: CASTADTNYEQYF. DNA for the CDR3: TGTGCCAGCACCGCGGACACAAACTACGAGCAGTACTTC.

The genes are TRBV18 and TRBJ2-3, with 13 positions matching TRBD2. With V trimmed by 6 bases and J by 0 bases, 9 bases remained unmatched. CDR1 KGHSH and CDR2 LQKENI come from the germline V gene. The CDR3 contains 18 residues. The CDR3 nucleotides are TGTGCCAGCTCCCTGGGACTAGCGGGACTTACTAGCACAGATACGCAGTATTTT. Its protein is CASSLGLAGLTSTDTQYF.

This clone was seen once. The DNA of the CDR3 is TGTGCCAGCAGCTTAGAGGGGGCGAACACTGAAGCTTTCTTT. It specifies CASSLEGANTEAFF. The rearrangement joins TRBV7-9 to TRBJ1-1, with TRBD1 matching 7 bases. The junction had 0 bases not matched to a gene; V was cut back by 1 base and J by 1 base. Germline lookup yields CDR1 SEHNR and CDR2 FQNEAQ (reference sequence). This CDR3 is 14 amino acids long.

The chain uses TRBV4-1 and TRBJ2-1; TRBD1 matches 9 bases. Germline CDR1 is MGHRA and CDR2 is YSYEKL. After removal of 0 bases from V and 5 bases from J, the junction contained 5 bases not matched to a gene. The CDR3 length is 16 residues. CDR3 in DNA: TGCGCCAGCAGCCAAGACCCGGGACAGGGAAACAATGAGCAGTTCTTC. Residues: CASSQDPGQGNNEQFF.

This chain uses TRBV10-3 with TRBJ1-1; TRBD1 agrees at 9 bases. The CDR3 runs to 15 residues. Losses at the gene ends were 6 bases for V and 3 bases for J; bases not matched to a gene: 8. CDR1 is ENHRY and CDR2 is SYGVKD in the germline V gene. This CDR3 is CAISSGTGWDTEAFF. CDR3 DNA: TGTGCCATCAGCTCCGGGACAGGGTGGGACACTGAAGCTTTCTTT.

The rearrangement joins TRBV28 to TRBJ1-4, with D hard to call. Germline assignment: CDR1 MDHEN and CDR2 SYDVKM. The V end lost 4 bases, the J end lost 8 bases, and 8 bases lay between the germline ends. This CDR3 has 12 residues. CDR3 in amino acids: CASSSTREKLFF. The CDR3, as DNA: TGTGCCAGCAGTTCTACGAGGGAAAAACTGTTTTTT.

The genes are TRBV3-1 (or the pseudogene TRBV3-2) and TRBJ1-2, with TRBD1 as a possible D gene (5 bases). This CDR3 spans 15 amino acids. Deletions cut 3 bases from V and 2 bases from J, with 13 bases between. Germline assignment: CDR1 LGHDT and CDR2 YNNKEL (reference sequence). The CDR3 DNA follows: TGTGCCAGCAGCCATTCAGGGAGGGGAAACTATGGCTACACCTTC. Translating it yields CASSHSGRGNYGYTF.

The rearrangement uses TRBV5-1 and TRBJ1-4; 7 bases match TRBD1. V was clipped by 2 bases and J by 7 bases; unmatched bases: 2. This CDR3 comprises 13 residues. Germline CDR1 and CDR2: SGHRS and YFSETQ. The CDR3 region is CASSLGGGEKLFF. The CDR3 nucleotides are TGCGCCAGCAGCTTAGGGGGCGGTGAAAAACTGTTTTTT. Full variable domain (missing parts from reference TRBV5-1 and TRBJ1-4): KAGVTQTPRYLIKTRGQQVTLSCSPISGHRSVSWYQQTPGQGLQFLFEYFSETQRNKGNFPGRFSGRQFSNSRSEMNVSTLELGDSALYLCASSLGGGEKLFFGSGTQLSVL.

The genes are TRBV7-8 and TRBJ2-1; 8 nucleotides align to TRBD2. Germline V gene lookup returns CDR1 SGHVS and CDR2 FQNEAQ. CDR3 length: 16 residues. The V segment lost 1 base and the J segment 5 bases; nucleotides outside the gene matches: 7. In nucleotides, the CDR3 is TGTGCCAGCAGCTTAGTGGCCGGGGGGGTTGACAATGAGCAGTTCTTC. It encodes CASSLVAGGVDNEQFF.

This clone is a singleton in its sample. The gene calls are TRBV2 and TRBJ2-7, with 9 bases identical to TRBD2. This CDR3 spans 15 amino acids. Losses at the gene ends were 9 bases for V and 1 base for J; bases not matched to a gene: 10. Germline CDR1 is SNHLY and CDR2 is FYNNEI. CDR3 sequence (DNA): TGTGCCAGTGGGGCGGGAGGGCCGTTATCCTACGAGCAGTACTTC. It is translated as CASGAGGPLSYEQYF.

The chain uses TRBV9 and TRBJ2-3; no firm D call. The CDR3 extends over 13 amino acids. Germline lookup yields CDR1 SGDLS and CDR2 YYNGEE. V was pared by 3 bases and J by 9 bases, with 14 bases between. CDR3 nucleotides: TGTGCCAGCAGCGCCCTCTCGGGTCGAACGCAGTATTTT. Its translation: CASSALSGRTQYF.

The CDR3 bases are TGTGCCAGCAGTTTTTCAGGGGTCACTGAAGCTTTCTTT. It encodes CASSFSGVTEAFF. The V and J genes are TRBV12-3 or TRBV12-4 and TRBJ1-1, with a weak D call TRBD1 (6 bases). This CDR3 spans 13 amino acids. The V gene lost 3 bases and the J gene lost 4 bases, with 9 bases spanning the gap.

The chain recombines TRBV25-1 with TRBJ1-2, with D possibly TRBD1 on 6 matching bases. This CDR3 region has 14 residues. The germline gives CDR1 MGHDK, CDR2 SYGVNS. V dropped 3 bases and J dropped 6 bases, with 14 bases sitting between them. For the CDR3, the DNA is TGTGCCAGCAGTGAGAGGGGGGGCTTAGATGGCTACACCTTC. It translates to CASSERGGLDGYTF.

The chain employs TRBV5-1 and TRBJ2-5; the match to TRBD1 covers 11 bases. The CDR3 runs 15 residues. CDR1 SGHRS and CDR2 YFSETQ come from the germline V gene. V trimming: 4 bases; J trimming: 5 bases; junction bases outside the gene matches: 7. CDR3 protein: CASSDGQGARETQYF. In DNA form, the CDR3 reads TGCGCCAGCAGCGACGGACAGGGGGCGAGGGAGACCCAGTACTTC.

The chain couples TRBV28 to TRBJ2-5, with D tentatively TRBD2 (6 bases). The CDR3 covers 14 residues. Trimming pared 4 bases from V and 7 bases from J, leaving 16 bases between. Germline values: CDR1 MDHEN, CDR2 SYDVKM. The CDR3 spells CASSSQPLATTQYF. The CDR3 coding sequence is TGTGCCAGCAGTTCTCAACCCCTAGCGACGACCCAGTACTTC.

This sequence joins TRBV7-9 and TRBJ2-1; tentative D call: TRBD1 (5 bases). This CDR3 is built from 16 residues. V was pared by 1 base and J by 8 bases, with 18 bases between. The germline V gene has CDR1 SEHNR and CDR2 FQNEAQ (reference sequence). CDR3 in DNA: TGTGCCAGCAGCTTAGTGGGGCAGGGCGATCGGGATGAGCAGTTCTTC. Translation: CASSLVGQGDRDEQFF.

The chain uses TRBV6-2 or TRBV6-3 and TRBJ1-6; 8 positions match TRBD1. The V and J ends lost 2 bases and 0 bases, in that order; junction bases with no gene match: 3. Germline assignment: CDR1 MNHEY and CDR2 SVGEGT. CDR3 length: 17 residues. The CDR3 spells CASSYRTGSSYNSPLHF. The DNA of the CDR3 is TGTGCCAGCAGTTACCGGACAGGGTCCTCCTATAATTCACCCCTCCACTTT.

The V and J genes are TRBV27 and TRBJ1-2; 8 nucleotides align to TRBD1. Germline CDR1 reads MNHEY; CDR2 reads SMNVEV (reference sequence). With 1 base clipped from V and 6 bases from J, the junction kept 13 bases outside the gene matches. This CDR3 contains 17 residues. In DNA, the CDR3 is TGTGCCAGCAGTTTATTGGGGACAGGAGGGGGAAATCATGGCTACACCTTC. Translated: CASSLLGTGGGNHGYTF.

The chain employs TRBV4-1 and TRBJ2-7; 8 bases line up with TRBD2. This CDR3 spans 17 amino acids. Losses at the gene ends were 0 bases for V and 4 bases for J; bases not matched to a gene: 11. Germline V CDR1 and CDR2: MGHRA, YSYEKL. CDR3 in DNA: TGCGCCAGCAGCCAAGACCATAGGGCTAGCGGGCAGTACGAGCAGTACTTC. This sequence encodes CASSQDHRASGQYEQYF.

V gene TRBV5-4 combines with J gene TRBJ2-2; 7 bases are a match to TRBD1. The J segment lost 0 bases and the V segment lost 3 bases, leaving 2 bases of the junction unmatched. The CDR3 runs 15 residues. In germline, CDR1 is SGHNT, CDR2 YYREEE (reference sequence). The DNA of the CDR3 is TGTGCCAGCAGCTCGGGACAGCCGAACACCGGGGAGCTGTTTTTT. Translating gives CASSSGQPNTGELFF.

The chain has TRBV19 and TRBJ2-2; tentatively, D is TRBD2 (6 bases). The CDR3 has 16 amino acids. CDR1 is LNHDA, CDR2 SQIVND, per germline (reference sequence). V lost 6 bases, J lost 0 bases, and 14 bases lay in between. The CDR3 sequence: CASRGLAPTNTGELFF. CDR3 coding DNA: TGTGCCAGTAGGGGCCTAGCGCCGACGAACACCGGGGAGCTGTTTTTT.

This clone was seen once. The rearrangement joins TRBV9 to TRBJ2-3; D remains unclear. CDR3 length: 12 residues. Germline values: CDR1 SGDLS, CDR2 YYNGEE. Trimming shortened V by 2 bases and J by 3 bases, and 4 bases separated the two germline ends. The CDR3 DNA reads TGTGCCAGCAGCGTTCGGACAGATACGCAGTATTTT. It yields the protein CASSVRTDTQYF.

With respect to this clone: The junction departs from germline at one end; a sequencing error may be responsible. The chain carries TRBV5-5 and TRBJ2-6; D possibly corresponds to TRBD2 (7 bases). CDR1 and CDR2 from the germline V gene are SGHKS and YYEKEE (reference sequence). The CDR3 runs to 19 residues. The CDR3 loop is CASCFVSGRGPPGANVLTF. CDR3 coding DNA: TGTGCCAGCTGCTTTGTGTCGGGGCGGGGGCCCCCGGGGGCCAACGTCCTGACTTTC.

The chain couples TRBV15 to TRBJ2-5; D is unresolved. Germline V gives CDR1 LNHNV, CDR2 YYDKDF (reference sequence). V was clipped by 0 bases and J by 5 bases, with 4 bases between them. The CDR3 spans 12 residues. The CDR3 sequence: CATSRDRETQYF. The DNA of the CDR3 is TGTGCCACCAGCAGAGATCGGGAGACCCAGTACTTC.

This clone was recorded a few times. This chain joins TRBV29-1 and TRBJ2-2, with TRBD1 identical over 8 bases. This CDR3 is built from 13 residues. Germline loops: CDR1 SQVTM, CDR2 ANQGSEA. The V and J ends lost 4 bases and 7 bases, in that order; junction bases with no gene match: 5. The CDR3 DNA reads as TGCAGCGTTGTGCAGGGGGCGGGCGGGGAGCTGTTTTTT. This codes for CSVVQGAGGELFF.

The chain combines TRBV11-2 with TRBJ2-1; no reliable D call. V was trimmed by 5 bases and J by 2 bases, leaving 25 bases between them. Germline V CDR1 and CDR2: SGHAT, FQNNGV. The CDR3 length is 19 residues. The CDR3 DNA reads TGTGCCAGCAGCATACCCCGAATTGGCCAGGCTCCCACCTACAATGAGCAGTTCTTC. Translating it yields CASSIPRIGQAPTYNEQFF.

The chain joins TRBV6-5 to TRBJ2-7; maybe TRBD1 (6 bases). The CDR3 extends over 14 amino acids. Per the germline V gene, CDR1 is MNHEY and CDR2 is SVGAGI. V was cut by 2 bases and J by 1 base, with 9 bases left in between. The CDR3 here is CASSYGTLSYEQYF. CDR3 DNA: TGTGCCAGCAGTTACGGGACACTATCCTACGAGCAGTACTTC.

This sequence joins TRBV6-5 and TRBJ2-1; D is possibly TRBD2 (6 bases). Trimming removed 4 bases at V and 4 bases at J, with 17 bases between. Per the germline V gene, CDR1 is MNHEY and CDR2 is SVGAGI. This CDR3 is built from 16 residues. CDR3 sequence: CASSSPGSGRYNEQFF. In nucleotides, the CDR3 is TGTGCCAGCAGTTCGCCGGGGAGCGGGCGGTACAATGAGCAGTTCTTC.

By share, this clone counts as medium-sized (0.01 to 0.1%). The genes are TRBV5-4 and TRBJ2-7, with D possibly matching TRBD1 (6 bases). Germline lookup yields CDR1 SGHNT and CDR2 YYREEE (reference sequence). The CDR3 covers 15 residues. The ends were cut back, 3 bases at V and 5 bases at J, with 18 bases in the middle. DNA of the CDR3: TGTGCCAGCAGCTCACCGATCGACAGGTTTAACGAGCAGTACTTC. Amino acid sequence: CASSSPIDRFNEQYF. Variable domain in full (rest from reference TRBV5-4 and TRBJ2-7): ETGVTQSPTHLIKTRGQQVTLRCSSQSGHNTVSWYQQALGQGPQFIFQYYREEENGRGNFPPRFSGLQFPNYSSELNVNALELDDSALYLCASSSPIDRFNEQYFGPGTRLTVT.

V usage is TRBV6-5 and J usage is TRBJ1-2; perhaps TRBD1 as D (5 bases). CDR1 MNHEY and CDR2 SVGAGI come from the germline V gene. V shed 8 bases and J shed 4 bases, with 14 bases lying between them. The CDR3 is made up of 13 amino acids. DNA of the CDR3: TGTGCCAGCGCGGGGGACTCTCCCTATGGCTACACCTTC. Its protein product is CASAGDSPYGYTF.

J is TRBJ1-3 and V is TRBV11-3; maybe TRBD1 (5 bases). Germline loops: CDR1 SGHNT, CDR2 YENEEA. CDR3 length equals 20 residues. V was shortened by 0 bases and J by 3 bases, with 24 bases between the two germline ends. CDR3 sequence (DNA): TGTGCCAGCAGCTTAGATCTTATCGGGGGACGACGTTCGGGTGGAAACACCATATATTTT. It specifies CASSLDLIGGRRSGGNTIYF.